The rows below give T cell receptor beta chains drawn from one sample of a study of blood T cell repertoires in COVID-19. Generated by immunoSEQ multiplex PCR, the TCRdb table keeps only in-frame clones and is missing some. The repertoire holds about 140,000 clones, around nine tenths seen once, with more than 9% in the top ten. Sequenced input: peripheral blood. These receptors all come from a man aged 60-69 years with active or convalescent COVID-19. Both conserved end residues are part of each CDR3. The order of the fields is V gene, CDR3 length, D gene, clone size, J gene, CDR3 protein, CDR3 DNA. D genes are given only for firm matches. Not all rows give a size; the values are once, few, many and, for expanded clones, a class.

>TRBV11-3|14|TRBD1|.|TRBJ2-3
CASSSDRDTDTQYF
TGTGCCAGCAGCTCCGACAGGGACACAGATACGCAGTATTTT
>TRBV2|13|TRBD1|.|TRBJ2-1
CASRQTGVNEQFF
TGTGCCAGCAGACAGACAGGGGTTAATGAGCAGTTCTTC
>TRBV5-5|13|.|.|TRBJ1-2
CAGSQAGSYGYTF
TGTGCCGGTTCGCAAGCAGGGTCCTATGGCTACACCTTC
>TRBV7-3|13|.|.|TRBJ2-2
CASSFQQTGELFF
TGTGCCAGCAGCTTTCAACAGACCGGGGAGCTGTTTTTT
>TRBV5-6|15|TRBD2|once|TRBJ2-7
CASSFTGTTSYEQYF
TGTGCCAGCAGCTTTACCGGGACTACCTCCTACGAGCAGTACTTC
>TRBV11-2|15|.|.|TRBJ1-2
CASSLVGGWNYGYTF
TGTGCCAGCAGCTTAGTCGGGGGGTGGAACTATGGCTACACCTTC
>TRBV4-2|15|.|.|TRBJ1-2
CASSQAGQINYGYTF
TGTGCCAGCAGCCAAGCCGGACAGATAAACTATGGCTACACCTTC
>TRBV18|14|.|.|TRBJ1-1
CASSPAEAGTEAFF
TGTGCCAGCTCACCGGCAGAGGCTGGCACTGAAGCTTTCTTT
>TRBV28|15|TRBD1|.|TRBJ2-1
CASSSGTAYYNEQFF
TGTGCCAGCAGTTCCGGGACAGCCTACTACAATGAGCAGTTCTTC
>TRBV7-9|12|.|.|TRBJ2-1
CASSLDLYEQFF
TGTGCCAGCAGCTTAGATCTATACGAGCAGTTCTTC
>TRBV6-5|14|TRBD2|.|TRBJ2-7
CASRSSGRSYEQYF
TGTGCCAGCCGAAGTAGCGGGAGATCCTACGAGCAGTACTTC
>TRBV6-2/TRBV6-3|19|TRBD2|.|TRBJ2-2
CASSYSLPGLDTSTGELFF
TGTGCCAGCAGTTACTCACTTCCCGGACTAGATACTTCTACCGGGGAGCTGTTTTTT
>TRBV7-2|16|TRBD1|.|TRBJ1-2
CASSLAPGQPNYGYTF
TGTGCCAGCAGCTTAGCTCCGGGACAGCCTAACTATGGCTACACCTTC
>TRBV10-1|13|.|few|TRBJ1-5
CASSAQVNQPQHF
TGCGCCAGCAGTGCGCAGGTAAATCAGCCCCAGCATTTT
>TRBV6-5|13|TRBD2|.|TRBJ2-1
CASSFLADNEQFF
TGTGCCAGCAGTTTTCTAGCGGACAATGAGCAGTTCTTC
>TRBV7-3|17|TRBD2|.|TRBJ2-2
CASSNPGLAGGTGELFF
TGTGCCAGCAGCAACCCCGGACTAGCGGGAGGGACCGGGGAGCTGTTTTTT
>TRBV30|17|TRBD2|.|TRBJ2-1
CAWSPTGTTGFYNEQFF
TGTGCCTGGAGTCCGACCGGGACTACGGGATTTTACAATGAGCAGTTCTTC
>TRBV6-5|13|.|.|TRBJ2-3
CASSPPGQDTQYF
TGTGCCAGCAGCCCCCCAGGTCAAGATACGCAGTATTTT
>TRBV24-1|16|TRBD1|.|TRBJ2-2
CATSDSRTGNTGELFF
TGTGCCACCAGTGATTCTAGGACAGGGAACACCGGGGAGCTGTTTTTT
>TRBV4-2|16|.|.|TRBJ2-6
CASSQRIFSGANVLTF
TGTGCCAGCAGCCAGAGGATTTTCTCTGGGGCCAACGTCCTGACTTTC
>TRBV11-2|15|TRBD2|.|TRBJ2-1
CASSLGISGRYEQFF
TGTGCCAGCAGCTTAGGCATTAGCGGGAGGTATGAGCAGTTCTTC
>TRBV28|12|.|.|TRBJ2-7
CASSLRGYEQYF
TGTGCCAGCAGTCTCAGGGGCTACGAGCAGTACTTC
>TRBV5-6|15|.|.|TRBJ1-4
CASSFSGDPNEKLFF
TGTGCCAGCAGCTTCTCAGGGGATCCTAATGAAAAACTGTTTTTT
>TRBV28|16|TRBD1|.|TRBJ1-4
CASRTYGTGVNEKLFF
TGTGCCAGCAGGACCTACGGGACAGGGGTGAATGAAAAACTGTTTTTT
>TRBV13|15|TRBD1|.|TRBJ1-2
CASSLVDRGSGGYTF
TGTGCCAGCAGCTTAGTGGACAGGGGTTCGGGGGGCTACACCTTC
>TRBV5-1|19|TRBD2|.|TRBJ2-5
CASSRLPGLAGVRQETQYF
TGCGCCAGCAGCCGCCTCCCGGGACTAGCGGGAGTTAGGCAAGAGACCCAGTACTTC
>TRBV5-6|15|TRBD2|.|TRBJ2-5
CASSLTREFEETQYF
TGTGCCAGCAGCTTGACGCGGGAGTTCGAAGAGACCCAGTACTTC
>TRBV10-3|13|.|.|TRBJ2-1
CAINIAETNEQFF
TGTGCCATCAATATAGCGGAGACCAATGAGCAGTTCTTC
>TRBV2|10|.|.|TRBJ1-1
CASSDIEAFF
TGTGCCAGCAGTGATATAGAAGCTTTCTTT
>TRBV19|15|.|.|TRBJ1-5
CASSIGETSNQPQHF
TGTGCCAGTAGTATTGGGGAGACTAGCAATCAGCCCCAGCATTTT
>TRBV28|15|.|.|TRBJ1-5
CASSLQGGGNQPQHF
TGTGCCAGCAGTTTACAGGGAGGAGGCAATCAGCCCCAGCATTTT
>TRBV4-2|14|.|.|TRBJ2-1
CASSQTDGNNEQFF
TGTGCCAGCAGCCAAACGGACGGGAACAATGAGCAGTTCTTC
>TRBV18|13|.|.|TRBJ2-7
CASSPQRTYEQYF
TGTGCCAGCTCACCACAGAGAACCTACGAGCAGTACTTC
>TRBV10-2|15|TRBD2|once|TRBJ2-1
CASSEFFEGGKEQFF
TGCGCCAGCAGTGAGTTCTTTGAGGGAGGGAAAGAGCAGTTCTTC
>TRBV4-3|17|TRBD1|.|TRBJ1-1
CASSQDVPIQGLTEAFF
TGCGCCAGCAGCCAAGATGTACCGATACAGGGGCTTACTGAAGCTTTCTTT
>TRBV11-3|14|TRBD1|.|TRBJ1-1
CASSRDSLNTEAFF
TGTGCCAGCAGCCGGGACAGCTTGAACACTGAAGCTTTCTTT
>TRBV14|17|.|.|TRBJ2-2
CASSQGQGILNTGELFF
TGTGCCAGCAGCCAAGGGCAGGGAATATTGAACACCGGGGAGCTGTTTTTT
>TRBV7-9|12|.|.|TRBJ2-1
CASSLESIEQFF
TGTGCCAGCAGCTTAGAGTCTATTGAGCAGTTCTTC
>TRBV7-8|19|TRBD1|.|TRBJ2-2
CASSLYWGTGVIGTGELFF
TGTGCCAGCAGCCTCTATTGGGGGACAGGGGTGATTGGGACCGGGGAGCTGTTTTTT
>TRBV19|14|TRBD1|.|TRBJ1-1
CASSISTGGTEAFF
TGTGCCAGTAGTATATCGACAGGGGGCACTGAAGCTTTCTTT
>TRBV3-1/TRBV3-2|13|TRBD2|.|TRBJ2-7
CASSESGRDEQYF
TGTGCCAGCAGTGAAAGCGGGAGGGACGAGCAGTACTTC
>TRBV30|16|TRBD1|.|TRBJ1-1
CAWSVPPGQGWSEAFF
TGTGCCTGGAGTGTACCCCCGGGACAGGGGTGGAGTGAAGCTTTCTTT
>TRBV28|12|.|.|TRBJ2-1
CASSLSYNEQFF
TGTGCCAGCAGTCTCAGTTACAATGAGCAGTTCTTC
>TRBV23-1|14|.|.|TRBJ1-2
CASSQPRGQYGYTF
TGCGCCAGCAGCCAACCGCGCGGACAGTATGGCTACACCTTC
>TRBV15|16|TRBD1|.|TRBJ1-5
CATSRATDRANQPQHF
TGTGCCACCAGCAGAGCTACTGACAGGGCTAATCAGCCCCAGCATTTT
>TRBV10-1|14|TRBD1|.|TRBJ1-3
CASSRDRGGNTIYF
TGCGCCAGCAGCCGGGACAGGGGTGGAAACACCATATATTTT
>TRBV2|13|.|.|TRBJ1-6
CASTRGEGSPLHF
TGTGCCAGCACCAGGGGCGAGGGATCACCCCTCCACTTT
>TRBV5-6|15|TRBD2|.|TRBJ2-1
CASSSLGRESNEQFF
TGTGCCAGCAGCAGTCTCGGGCGGGAGTCGAATGAGCAGTTCTTC